These 26 T cell receptor beta chains originate from one sample sequenced in a study of blood T cell repertoires in COVID-19. Assay used: immunoSEQ multiplex PCR; TCRdb lists only in-frame clones, some missing. The sample lists around 93,000 clones, 90% occurring once. The material sequenced was peripheral blood. These receptor sequences come from a young man with COVID-19, enrolled during active disease.

The table lists this clone with a count of one. This rearrangement joins TRBV19 to TRBJ2-7; 7 nucleotides align to TRBD1. Germline-derived CDR1 and CDR2 are LNHDA and SQIVND (reference sequence). V lost 4 bases and J lost 4; bases outside the gene matches: 10. The CDR3 has 15 amino acids. CDR3 residues: CASSTTGYSGYEQYF. CDR3 coding DNA: TGTGCCAGTAGTACGACAGGGTACAGCGGTTACGAGCAGTACTTC.

The chain recombines TRBV11-2 with TRBJ2-7; 7 bases are shared with TRBD2. The CDR3 has 15 residues. The junction had 7 bases not matched to a gene; V was cut back by 4 bases and J by 1 base. CDR1 is SGHAT and CDR2 is FQNNGV in the germline V gene. CDR3 nucleotides: TGTGCCAGCAGCTGGGAGGGTCAGGTATCCTACGAGCAGTACTTC. Translation: CASSWEGQVSYEQYF.

The V and J genes are TRBV7-9 and TRBJ2-3, with D maybe TRBD2 (5 bases). From germline, CDR1 is SEHNR and CDR2 FQNEAQ (reference sequence). V was shortened by 2 bases and J by 2 bases, with 11 bases between the two germline ends. There are 15 residues in the CDR3. The CDR3: CASSLQDWYTDTQYF. CDR3 nucleotides: TGTGCCAGCAGCTTACAGGACTGGTACACAGATACGCAGTATTTT.

The genes are TRBV6-6 and TRBJ2-7; D not resolved. CDR1 is MNHNY, CDR2 SVGAGI, per germline (reference sequence). The CDR3 consists of 13 residues. Deletions cut 5 bases from V and 5 bases from J, with 13 bases between. The CDR3 region is CASSHPGPNEQYF. Here the CDR3 DNA reads TGTGCCAGCAGTCACCCCGGTCCCAACGAGCAGTACTTC.

V gene TRBV9 combines with J gene TRBJ1-6, with TRBD1 matching 8 bases. This CDR3 has 15 residues. The V gene's germline CDR1 is SGDLS and CDR2 YYNGEE. Trimming removed 0 bases from V and 7 bases from J; junction bases left unmatched: 3. This CDR3 reads CASSVADRGNSPLHF. CDR3 nucleotides: TGTGCCAGCAGCGTAGCTGACAGGGGAAATTCACCCCTCCACTTT.

The V call is TRBV6-5, the J call TRBJ2-7, with D perhaps matching TRBD1 (6 bases). The CDR3 has 13 residues. Trimming removed 4 bases from V and 2 bases from J, with 9 bases in between. Germline V CDR1 and CDR2: MNHEY, SVGAGI. CDR3 bases: TGTGCCAGCAGTTGGGGACAACCCTACGAGCAGTACTTC. It specifies CASSWGQPYEQYF.

The V and J genes are TRBV10-3 and TRBJ2-1, with 12 positions matching TRBD2. J was trimmed by 4 bases and V by 9 bases; bases with no gene match: 13. CDR3 length equals 17 residues. The germline CDR1 and CDR2 sequences are ENHRY and SYGVKD. The chain's CDR3 is CAILPSLAGGLYNEQFF. For the CDR3, the DNA is TGTGCCATTCTGCCCAGTCTAGCGGGAGGGCTATACAATGAGCAGTTCTTC.

This chain links TRBV19 with TRBJ2-1, with 10 bases lining up with TRBD2. Losses at the gene ends were 3 bases for V and 4 bases for J; bases not matched to a gene: 3. Germline CDR1 reads LNHDA; CDR2 reads SQIVND (reference sequence). This CDR3 has 15 residues. CDR3 amino acids: CASSMLAGVYNEQFF. The CDR3, as DNA: TGTGCCAGTAGTATGCTAGCGGGAGTTTACAATGAGCAGTTCTTC.

This clone was seen a single time. The rearrangement uses TRBV9 and TRBJ2-5, with 12 bases matching TRBD2. Germline loops: CDR1 SGDLS, CDR2 YYNGEE. The CDR3 is 14 residues long. V gave up 7 bases and J gave up 5 bases; unmatched junction bases: 6. The CDR3 loop is CASASGRAGETQYF. DNA of the CDR3: TGTGCCAGCGCTAGCGGGAGGGCCGGGGAGACCCAGTACTTC.

The rearrangement joins TRBV28 to TRBJ2-1, with D possibly matching TRBD2 (6 bases). The germline V gene encodes CDR1 MDHEN and CDR2 SYDVKM. Deletions cut 5 bases from V and 3 bases from J, with 17 bases between. The CDR3 loop spans 16 amino acids. The DNA for the CDR3 is TGTGCCAGCAGTCCTCTAGGGGACTCTTTCTACAATGAGCAGTTCTTC. Translated, it gives CASSPLGDSFYNEQFF. The variable domain in full, with the rest retrieved from reference TRBV28 and TRBJ2-1, is DVKVTQSSRYLVKRTGEKVFLECVQDMDHENMFWYRQDPGLGLRLIYFSYDVKMKEKGDIPEGYSVSREKKERFSLILESASTNQTSMYLCASSPLGDSFYNEQFFGPGTRLTVL.

The rearrangement links TRBV30 to TRBJ2-7; D may be TRBD2 (5 bases). The germline gives CDR1 GTSNPN, CDR2 SVGIG (reference sequence). The V end lost 6 bases, the J end lost 2 bases, and 26 bases lay between the germline ends. This CDR3 comprises 17 residues. This chain's CDR3 is CACPEGRTAEVPYEQYF. The CDR3 coding sequence is TGTGCCTGTCCTGAGGGTCGGACGGCGGAGGTCCCCTACGAGCAGTACTTC. The variable domain in full, with the rest retrieved from reference TRBV30 and TRBJ2-7, is SQTIHQWPATLVQPVGSPLSLECTVEGTSNPNLYWYRQAAGRGLQLLFYSVGIGQISSEVPQNLSASRPQDRQFILSSKKLLLSDSGFYLCACPEGRTAEVPYEQYFGPGTRLTVT.

This sequence joins TRBV6-5 and TRBJ1-2; the match to TRBD1 covers 8 bases. Germline lookup yields CDR1 MNHEY and CDR2 SVGAGI. With 6 bases clipped from V and 2 bases from J, the junction kept 5 bases outside the gene matches. The CDR3 consists of 14 residues. This chain's CDR3 is CASSRGTGNYGYTF. Written as DNA, the CDR3 is TGTGCCAGCAGCCGCGGGACAGGCAACTATGGCTACACCTTC.

The chain uses TRBV29-1 and TRBJ2-7, with TRBD1 matching 10 bases. The CDR3 is made up of 15 amino acids. Germline-derived CDR1 and CDR2 are SQVTM and ANQGSEA. V lost 3 bases and J lost 3; bases outside the gene matches: 8. CDR3 amino acids: CSVDIPGQGIYEQYF. The CDR3 DNA reads TGCAGCGTTGATATACCGGGACAGGGGATCTACGAGCAGTACTTC.

This chain uses TRBV11-2 with TRBJ2-2; TRBD2 matches 8 bases. J lost 2 bases, V lost 6 bases, and 5 bases had no gene match. In germline, CDR1 is SGHAT, CDR2 FQNNGV. This CDR3 contains 15 residues. The CDR3 sequence is CASRGLALNTGELFF. For the CDR3, the DNA is TGTGCCAGCAGAGGACTAGCCCTTAACACCGGGGAGCTGTTTTTT.

This clone was picked up one time. The rearrangement joins TRBV14 to TRBJ2-7; 9 bases map to TRBD1. The V gene end was trimmed by 2 bases and the J gene end by 3 bases; junction bases not matched to a gene: 8. CDR1 is SGHDN and CDR2 is FVKESK in the germline V gene. CDR3 length equals 16 residues. The CDR3 sequence: CASSQRWGQGVYEQYF. In DNA form, the CDR3 reads TGTGCCAGCAGCCAAAGGTGGGGACAGGGAGTCTACGAGCAGTACTTC.

V usage is TRBV7-8 and J usage is TRBJ2-1, with D tentatively TRBD1 (7 bases). The germline V gene has CDR1 SGHVS and CDR2 FQNEAQ. The germline V and J ends were trimmed by 4 bases and 4 bases, with 14 bases remaining between them. The CDR3 covers 15 residues. The CDR3 sequence is CASSSTTGRYNEQFF. CDR3 nucleotides: TGTGCCAGCAGCTCAACGACAGGGAGGTACAATGAGCAGTTCTTC.

The gene calls are TRBV7-6 and TRBJ2-2, with 10 bases identical to TRBD1. V shed 5 bases, J shed 7 bases, and the junction held 7 bases outside the gene matches. The CDR3 is made up of 15 amino acids. Germline loops: CDR1 SGHVS, CDR2 FNYEAQ. CDR3 nucleotide sequence: TGTGCCAGCAGCCCACGACAGGGGGCTGGCGGGGAGCTGTTTTTT. This sequence encodes CASSPRQGAGGELFF.

This chain uses TRBV7-2 with TRBJ2-7; 7 nucleotides match TRBD1. V gave up 5 bases and J gave up 3 bases; unmatched junction bases: 7. The germline V gene has CDR1 SGHTA and CDR2 FQGNSA. The CDR3 contains 14 residues. The CDR3 DNA follows: TGTGCCAGCAGCCCCCGGGACAGAGGCTACGAGCAGTACTTC. Its translation: CASSPRDRGYEQYF.

The genes are TRBV5-6 and TRBJ1-5; D not certain. CDR1 SGHDT and CDR2 YYEEEE come from the germline V gene. V lost 1 base and J 11 bases, leaving 16 bases between the germline ends. The CDR3 is 14 residues long. The CDR3 coding sequence is TGTGCCAGCAGCTTGAGGAGTGCCTATCGTGCCCAGCATTTT. This encodes CASSLRSAYRAQHF.

In its sample, this clone was seen once. Other nucleotide sequences in the sample specify the same CDR3. The chain joins TRBV5-1 to TRBJ2-7, with a weak D call TRBD2 (6 bases). V was cut by 3 bases and J by 1 base, with 11 bases left in between. Germline-derived CDR1 and CDR2 are SGHRS and YFSETQ. This CDR3 region has 14 residues. CDR3 sequence (DNA): TGCGCCAGCAGCTGGAGGGGCTTATCCTACGAGCAGTACTTC. This encodes CASSWRGLSYEQYF.

This clone was observed a handful of times. The chain links TRBV10-3 to TRBJ2-7, with 8 nucleotides matching TRBD2. The CDR3 has 14 amino acids. Germline assignment: CDR1 ENHRY and CDR2 SYGVKD. V shed 8 bases and J 2 bases; nucleotides not matched to a gene: 8. The CDR3 protein is CAIAPSGPTYEQYF. DNA of the CDR3: TGTGCCATCGCCCCTAGCGGGCCTACCTACGAGCAGTACTTC.

The chain has TRBV24-1 and TRBJ1-6; 7 bases are shared with TRBD1. This CDR3 is built from 14 residues. CDR1 is KGHDR, CDR2 SFDVKD, per germline. V was pared by 4 bases and J by 7 bases, with 3 bases of the junction left unmatched. The CDR3 loop is CATSDDRVNSPLHF. CDR3 in DNA: TGTGCCACCAGTGACGACAGGGTAAATTCACCCCTCCACTTT.

The rearrangement joins TRBV28 to TRBJ2-2; D is unresolved. Germline V gene sequence: CDR1 MDHEN, CDR2 SYDVKM. The CDR3 runs 15 residues. The V end was cut by 2 bases, the J end by 7 bases, with 14 bases between. In DNA form, the CDR3 reads TGTGCCAGCAGTTTACCGAACCCGGTCGGCGGGGAGCTGTTTTTT. Translation gives CASSLPNPVGGELFF.

This chain joins TRBV19 and TRBJ2-2; 7 nucleotides line up with TRBD1. CDR1 and CDR2 (germline): LNHDA, SQIVND (reference sequence). This CDR3 comprises 13 residues. J gave up 5 bases and V 7 bases, and 4 bases lay outside the gene matches. CDR3 bases: TGTGCCAGTACCCCGACAGGGACCGGGGAGCTGTTTTTT. Its translation is CASTPTGTGELFF.

The chain uses TRBV28 and TRBJ2-7, with 10 bases that match TRBD1. The CDR3 extends over 13 amino acids. In germline, CDR1 is MDHEN, CDR2 SYDVKM. V shed 4 bases, J shed 3 bases, and the junction held 0 bases outside the gene matches. In nucleotides, the CDR3 is TGTGCCAGCAGTTGGGACAGGGGCTACGAGCAGTACTTC. Protein: CASSWDRGYEQYF. Full variable domain (missing parts from reference TRBV28 and TRBJ2-7): DVKVTQSSRYLVKRTGEKVFLECVQDMDHENMFWYRQDPGLGLRLIYFSYDVKMKEKGDIPEGYSVSREKKERFSLILESASTNQTSMYLCASSWDRGYEQYFGPGTRLTVT.

The rearrangement joins TRBV9 to TRBJ1-6; D may be TRBD1 (5 bases). Between the trimmed V and J ends, which lost 4 bases and 3 bases, there was a span of 11 bases. Germline V gene data show CDR1 as SGDLS and CDR2 as YYNGEE. This CDR3 has 15 residues. CDR3 protein: CASSLTDNYNSPLHF. In nucleotides, the CDR3 is TGTGCCAGCAGCTTGACAGACAACTATAATTCACCCCTCCACTTT.